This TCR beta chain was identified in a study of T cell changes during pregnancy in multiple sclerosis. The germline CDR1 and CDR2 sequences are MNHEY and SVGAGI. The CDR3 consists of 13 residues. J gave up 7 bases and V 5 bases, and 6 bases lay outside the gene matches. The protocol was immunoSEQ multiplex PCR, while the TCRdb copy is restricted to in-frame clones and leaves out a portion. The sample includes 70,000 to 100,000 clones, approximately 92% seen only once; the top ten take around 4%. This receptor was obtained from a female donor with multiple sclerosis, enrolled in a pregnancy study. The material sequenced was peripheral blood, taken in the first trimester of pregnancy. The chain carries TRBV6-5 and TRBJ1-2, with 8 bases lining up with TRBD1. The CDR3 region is CASSTGGAGGYTF. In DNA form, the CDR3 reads TGTGCCAGCAGTACAGGGGGGGCAGGTGGCTACACCTTC.